This entry lists 6 T cell receptor beta chains sequenced from one sample in a study of cytomegalovirus exposure and HLA in healthy donors. Researchers ran the PCR with 60 Vbeta and 13 Jbeta primers. The method was immunoSEQ multiplex PCR; TCRdb's version includes in-frame clones alone and lacks a portion of them. Among over 75,000 clones, about 75% were seen once, and the ten largest hold about 6.1%. Sample: PBMCs. All receptors come from a female donor in good health and CMV-seronegative.

The rearrangement links TRBV6-6 to TRBJ1-5; D is uncertain. The V and J ends lost 5 bases and 3 bases respectively, with 11 bases between them. CDR3 size: 14 residues. The germline V gene encodes CDR1 MNHNY and CDR2 SVGAGI (reference sequence). CDR3 loop: CASSRVDFNQPQHF. CDR3 nucleotides: TGTGCCAGCAGTCGAGTAGATTTCAATCAGCCCCAGCATTTT.

The V and J genes are TRBV18 and TRBJ2-2; 7 nucleotides match TRBD2. This CDR3 is 17 amino acids long. J lost 4 bases, V lost 0 bases, and 8 bases had no gene match. The germline V gene encodes CDR1 KGHSH and CDR2 LQKENI. The CDR3 protein is CASSPPITGGVTGELFF. The CDR3 DNA follows: TGTGCCAGCTCACCACCGATAACGGGGGGTGTCACCGGGGAGCTGTTTTTT.

The chain couples TRBV25-1 to TRBJ2-5, with a tentative D call TRBD2 (6 bases). Matching the DNA end better, TRBJ2-7 makes the J call doubtful. The CDR3 covers 14 residues. From germline, CDR1 is MGHDK and CDR2 SYGVNS. DNA for the CDR3: TGTGCCAGCAGTGAATCGTGGGCGGGGACCGAGCAGTACTTC. Its protein product is CASSESWAGTEQYF.

In nucleotides, the CDR3 is TGTGCCACCAGCAGAGATGCGAGGGTTAGGGATACGCAGTATTTT. Residues: CATSRDARVRDTQYF. The V and J genes are TRBV15 and TRBJ2-3, with TRBD2 as a possible D gene (5 bases). CDR3 size: 15 residues. Trimming pared 0 bases from V and 6 bases from J, leaving 13 bases between. In germline, CDR1 is LNHNV, CDR2 YYDKDF (reference sequence).

The J gene is TRBJ1-4, the V gene TRBV2; tentatively, D is TRBD1 (5 bases). V was trimmed by 5 bases and J by 11 bases, leaving 15 bases between them. The CDR3 spans 13 residues. Looked up from germline, CDR1 is SNHLY and CDR2 is FYNNEI. The CDR3 here is CASSPGGEWKLFF. CDR3 sequence (DNA): TGTGCCAGCAGTCCGGGGGGGGAGTGGAAACTGTTTTTT.

This clone has only a few counts. This chain connects TRBV5-1 to TRBJ2-3; D gene ambiguous. V was clipped by 0 bases and J by 1 base, with 3 bases between them. CDR3 size: 13 residues. Germline CDR1 and CDR2: SGHRS and YFSETQ. The CDR3 is CASSLAGTDTQYF. The CDR3 bases are TGCGCCAGCAGCTTGGCGGGCACAGATACGCAGTATTTT.